The sample holds one count of the clone carrying this TCR beta chain. Assay: immunoSEQ multiplex PCR; the TCRdb copy retains only in-frame clones and omits some. Of 2,500,000 or so clones in the sample, more than 90% are singletons; the top ten hold 0.11% to 0.15%. The data originate from a study of shared clonotypes between healthy human individuals. V shed 4 bases and J shed 6 bases, with 19 bases lying between them. Germline-derived CDR1 and CDR2 are SGDLS and YYNGEE. The CDR3 is 15 residues long. The source material was naive CD4+ T cells sorted from blood. Sample subset: CD45RA+ positively selected. This receptor was identified in a young man in good health. The chain employs TRBV9 and TRBJ1-1; D might be TRBD1 (5 bases). CDR3 sequence: CASSPVGVEGAEAFF. CDR3 sequence (DNA): TGTGCCAGCAGCCCAGTGGGGGTGGAGGGCGCTGAAGCTTTCTTT.